These 25 T cell receptor beta chains were all obtained from the same sample, sequenced in a study of OX40 agonist ivuxolimab in advanced cancers. Clones were read by immunoSEQ multiplex PCR, and TCRdb kept only the in-frame ones, dropping some. The repertoire includes 89,000 or so clones, about 91% of them detected once, and about 0.8% sits in the top ten. Sequencing used CD4+ or CD8+ T cells sorted from blood, obtained in a trial of the OX40 agonist ivuxolimab. The receptors were sampled from an adult with an advanced solid tumor such as melanoma, head and neck, liver or kidney cancer.

The chain recombines TRBV6-1 with TRBJ2-5; 13 bases fit TRBD2. Germline V gene sequence: CDR1 MNHNS, CDR2 SASEGT. V trimming: 6 bases; J trimming: 5 bases; junction bases outside the gene matches: 3. This CDR3 region has 14 residues. In nucleotides, the CDR3 is TGTGCCAGCAGACTAGCGGGAGGGTTGGAGACCCAGTACTTC. This sequence encodes CASRLAGGLETQYF.

This clone was seen a handful of times. This CDR3 is CASSLMVNSEAFF. Written as DNA, the CDR3 is TGTGCCAGCAGCTTAATGGTCAACTCTGAAGCTTTCTTT. The V gene is TRBV7-3, the J gene TRBJ1-1; D unresolved. CDR3 length: 13 residues. Germline CDR1 and CDR2: SGHTA and FQGTGA. The ends were cut back, 1 base at V and 6 bases at J, with 9 bases in the middle.

This chain uses TRBV5-8 with TRBJ1-3; D gene uncertain. Germline loops: CDR1 SGHTS, CDR2 YDEGEE. V lost 2 bases, J lost 0 bases, and 9 bases lay in between. This CDR3 contains 15 residues. CDR3 loop: CASSFARRSGNTIYF. DNA for the CDR3: TGTGCCAGCAGCTTCGCCAGGCGCTCTGGAAACACCATATATTTT.

This rearrangement joins TRBV7-3 to TRBJ1-5, with TRBD1 matching over 8 bases. The CDR3 runs 15 residues. Germline values: CDR1 SGHTA, CDR2 FQGTGA. Trimming at V came to 6 bases and at J to 1 base, leaving 5 bases not matched to a gene. CDR3: CASRNRDRSNQPQHF. CDR3 DNA sequence: TGTGCCAGCAGAAACCGGGACAGGAGCAATCAGCCCCAGCATTTT.

This chain joins TRBV15 and TRBJ1-5; no reliable D call. Looked up from germline, CDR1 is LNHNV and CDR2 is YYDKDF (reference sequence). The V end was cut by 0 bases, the J end by 7 bases, with 10 bases between. The CDR3 spans 14 residues. The CDR3 protein is CATSRDRLGQPQHF. CDR3 in DNA: TGTGCCACCAGCAGAGACAGGTTGGGACAGCCCCAGCATTTT.

V is TRBV29-1 and J is TRBJ2-5, with 7 bases lining up with TRBD2. This CDR3 is built from 13 residues. The V gene's germline CDR1 is SQVTM and CDR2 ANQGSEA. The J segment lost 7 bases and the V segment lost 4 bases, leaving 9 bases of the junction unmatched. The CDR3 nucleotides read TGCAGCGTTGGGGCGCCGGGGGAGGGGACCCAGTACTTC. Translated, it gives CSVGAPGEGTQYF.

The chain links TRBV7-9 to TRBJ1-2; D possibly corresponds to TRBD1 (5 bases). V was pared by 7 bases and J by 6 bases, with 15 bases between. CDR3 length equals 13 residues. Germline CDR1 is SEHNR and CDR2 is FQNEAQ (reference sequence). The CDR3 reads CASNQGEVNGYTF. The CDR3 bases are TGTGCCAGCAACCAAGGGGAGGTCAATGGCTACACCTTC.

This clone came up once. The chain has TRBV5-1 and TRBJ2-7; TRBD1 matches at 9 bases. V gave up 0 bases and J gave up 3 bases; unmatched junction bases: 4. The CDR3 sequence is 15 residues long. Germline CDR1 SGHRS, CDR2 YFSETQ. The CDR3 DNA follows: TGCGCCAGCAGCTTGGTTACAGGGGGCAGCTACGAGCAGTACTTC. It yields the protein CASSLVTGGSYEQYF.

CDR3 loop: CASSPHTDTQYF. The CDR3 nucleotides are TGTGCCAGCAGTCCTCACACAGATACGCAGTATTTT. The chain links TRBV27 to TRBJ2-3; D gene ambiguous. Germline V CDR1 and CDR2: MNHEY, SMNVEV (reference sequence). The germline V and J ends were trimmed by 5 bases and 2 bases, with 5 bases remaining between them. The CDR3 contains 12 residues.

The chain joins TRBV18 to TRBJ2-7; 9 positions agree with TRBD1. V shed 2 bases and J 7 bases; nucleotides not matched to a gene: 9. The CDR3 spans 15 residues. In germline, CDR1 is KGHSH, CDR2 LQKENI. This CDR3 reads CASSPTGQGLREQYF. As DNA, the CDR3 is TGTGCCAGCTCACCAACGGGACAGGGCCTTCGGGAGCAGTACTTC. Variable domain in full (rest from reference TRBV18 and TRBJ2-7): NAGVMQNPRHLVRRRGQEARLRCSPMKGHSHVYWYRQLPEEGLKFMVYLQKENIIDESGMPKERFSAEFPKEGPSILRIQQVVRGDSAAYFCASSPTGQGLREQYFGPGTRLTVT.

The chain combines TRBV11-2 with TRBJ1-1; weak D call: TRBD1 (5 bases). Germline V CDR1 and CDR2: SGHAT, FQNNGV. V lost 2 bases to trimming and J lost 2 bases, with 9 bases between them. This CDR3 comprises 14 residues. The CDR3 region is CASSLRGLNTEAFF. In nucleotides, the CDR3 is TGTGCCAGCAGCTTAAGGGGATTAAACACTGAAGCTTTCTTT.

CDR3 DNA: TGTGCCAGCAGTGACTCGGGGGCCAGCAAAGAGCAGTTCTTC. This translates into CASSDSGASKEQFF. V and J are TRBV6-4 and TRBJ2-1; weak D call: TRBD1 (6 bases). The CDR3 is 14 amino acids. CDR1 and CDR2 from the germline V gene are MRHNA and SNTAGT. Trimming pared 0 bases from V and 10 bases from J, leaving 13 bases between.

This clone was detected only once. The genes are TRBV5-1 and TRBJ1-3; D may be TRBD1 (5 bases). In germline, CDR1 is SGHRS, CDR2 YFSETQ. The CDR3 spans 16 residues. The ends were cut back, 6 bases at V and 0 bases at J, with 16 bases in the middle. DNA of the CDR3: TGCGCCAGCAACCAGGGTGGGATCAGCTCTGGAAACACCATATATTTT. This gives the protein CASNQGGISSGNTIYF.

This clone was observed a handful of times. CDR3 coding DNA: TGTGCCAGCATACTCAGGGCTAGTTCTAAAGAGACCCAGTACTTC. Its protein is CASILRASSKETQYF. The genes are TRBV6-6 and TRBJ2-5; D is possibly TRBD1 (5 bases). V was trimmed by 7 bases and J by 3 bases, leaving 18 bases between them. Germline V lookup: CDR1 MNHNY, CDR2 SVGAGI (reference sequence). CDR3 length: 15 amino acids.

V usage is TRBV28 and J usage is TRBJ2-1; 10 bases line up with TRBD2. This CDR3 is built from 16 residues. After removal of 8 bases from V and 5 bases from J, the junction contained 12 bases not matched to a gene. Germline V gives CDR1 MDHEN, CDR2 SYDVKM. Written as DNA, the CDR3 is TGTGCCAGCGAAGAGGCTAGCGGGAGTGGGAACAATGAGCAGTTCTTC. Protein product: CASEEASGSGNNEQFF.

This clone was recorded only once. V usage is TRBV7-2 and J usage is TRBJ2-7; 7 bases align to TRBD2. The germline gives CDR1 SGHTA, CDR2 FQGNSA. With V trimmed by 5 bases and J by 0 bases, 7 bases remained unmatched. The CDR3 has 15 residues. DNA for the CDR3: TGTGCCAGCAGCGTCGCCGGGACTACCTCCTACGAGCAGTACTTC. Amino acid sequence: CASSVAGTTSYEQYF. The full variable domain, rest sourced from reference TRBV7-2 and TRBJ2-7, is GAGVSQSPSNKVTEKGKDVELRCDPISGHTALYWYRQSLGQGLEFLIYFQGNSAPDKSGLPSDRFSAERTGGSVSTLTIQRTQQEDSAVYLCASSVAGTTSYEQYFGPGTRLTVT.

This rearrangement joins TRBV28 to TRBJ1-1; 7 bases line up with TRBD1. Germline lookup yields CDR1 MDHEN and CDR2 SYDVKM. The J segment lost 3 bases and the V segment lost 5 bases, leaving 9 bases of the junction unmatched. The CDR3 is made up of 15 amino acids. This chain's CDR3 is CASSPGQPGDTEAFF. The CDR3 coding sequence is TGTGCCAGCAGTCCGGGACAGCCCGGTGACACTGAAGCTTTCTTT.

This clone was recorded a few times. The J gene is TRBJ2-3, the V gene TRBV7-9, with TRBD1 identical over 10 bases. Unmatched junction bases numbered 6, after V lost 5 bases and J lost 4 bases. This CDR3 has 15 residues. Germline values: CDR1 SEHNR, CDR2 FQNEAQ (reference sequence). The CDR3 here is CASSISGTGADTQYF. The CDR3 DNA reads as TGTGCCAGCAGCATATCCGGGACAGGGGCAGATACGCAGTATTTT.

A word on this clone: This specimen includes other DNA sequences encoding the same CDR3. CDR3 nucleotides: TGTGCCAGCAGTGAATACGGGGGGGAGACCCAGTACTTC. It is translated as CASSEYGGETQYF. V usage is TRBV25-1 and J usage is TRBJ2-5, with 7 bases identical to TRBD2. The CDR3 spans 13 residues. J lost 5 bases, V lost 0 bases, and 0 bases had no gene match. CDR1 MGHDK and CDR2 SYGVNS come from the germline V gene.

The V and J genes are TRBV2 and TRBJ2-1; a weak D match, TRBD2 (5 bases). The CDR3 is made up of 16 amino acids. Trimming pared 4 bases from V and 5 bases from J, leaving 18 bases between. Germline-derived CDR1 and CDR2 are SNHLY and FYNNEI. As DNA, the CDR3 is TGTGCCAGCAGTGGACGCACCTTAGCGATTCACAATGAGCAGTTCTTC. Translated, it gives CASSGRTLAIHNEQFF.

The V and J genes are TRBV6-5 and TRBJ2-5, with D perhaps matching TRBD2 (6 bases). Germline CDR1 and CDR2: MNHEY and SVGAGI. V shed 8 bases and J shed 5 bases, with 21 bases lying between them. The CDR3 extends over 15 amino acids. CDR3 sequence: CASSSLGGVGETQYF. CDR3 nucleotide sequence: TGTGCCAGCTCCTCCCTCGGCGGGGTTGGGGAGACCCAGTACTTC.

The V call is TRBV7-2, the J call TRBJ2-2; weak D call: TRBD1 (6 bases). Germline V gives CDR1 SGHTA, CDR2 FQGNSA. The CDR3 totals 14 residues. Trimming pared 8 bases from V and 1 base from J, leaving 11 bases between. The CDR3: CASGGQMNTGELFF. For the CDR3, the DNA is TGTGCCAGCGGAGGACAGATGAACACCGGGGAGCTGTTTTTT.

This chain connects TRBV6-5 to TRBJ2-7; 11 nucleotides line up with TRBD1. CDR3 size: 14 residues. V lost 6 bases and J lost 6; bases outside the gene matches: 7. The germline V gene has CDR1 MNHEY and CDR2 SVGAGI. The CDR3 nucleotides are TGTGCCAGCAGGGGGACAGGGGGAATAGGCGAGCAGTACTTC. Its translation is CASRGTGGIGEQYF.

The V call is TRBV7-6, the J call TRBJ2-3; TRBD2 matches at 7 bases. Germline CDR1 is SGHVS and CDR2 is FNYEAQ. The junction had 9 bases not matched to a gene; V was cut back by 3 bases and J by 6 bases. This CDR3 comprises 15 residues. This CDR3 is CASSLASGPWDTQYF. The CDR3 region has the DNA TGTGCCAGCAGCTTGGCTAGCGGCCCGTGGGATACGCAGTATTTT.

The chain links TRBV2 to TRBJ2-2, with TRBD1 identical over 8 bases. V shed 8 bases, J shed 0 bases, and the junction held 5 bases outside the gene matches. The CDR3 runs to 15 residues. Germline values: CDR1 SNHLY, CDR2 FYNNEI. The CDR3 spells CASDLDRANTGELFF. The CDR3 nucleotides read TGTGCCAGCGACCTGGACAGGGCGAACACCGGGGAGCTGTTTTTT.